What follows are 27 T cell receptor beta chains derived from one specimen sequenced in a study of T cells in Graves' hyperthyroidism and ophthalmopathy. TCR beta CDR3 regions were amplified from RNA transcripts. A first-round RT-PCR of the TCR CDR3 used the HTBI primer set. TCRdb analysed the multiplex PCR reads with MiXCR anew, one entry per CDR3 protein. The sample records about half a million distinct CDR3 sequences, 15% to 20% being singletons. Sequenced: blood. The receptor set was obtained from a woman in her thirties with Graves' ophthalmopathy.

The genes are TRBV10-3 and TRBJ1-3; 7 bases are a match to TRBD1. Trimming cost V 3 bases and J 2 bases; bases outside gene matches: 7. This CDR3 has 16 residues. The V gene's germline CDR1 is ENHRY and CDR2 SYGVKD. The CDR3 region has the DNA TGTGCCATCAGTGACCCGACAGGGATGACTGGAAACACCATATATTTT. It translates to CAISDPTGMTGNTIYF.

This clonotype showed up just a few times. The chain couples TRBV10-1 to TRBJ2-6; 7 nucleotides align to TRBD1. Germline V gene sequence: CDR1 WNHNN, CDR2 SYGVQD (reference sequence). The junction had 5 bases not matched to a gene; V was cut back by 6 bases and J by 0 bases. The CDR3 is 16 amino acids. CDR3 residues: CASRLGTASGANVLTF. Written as DNA, the CDR3 is TGCGCCAGCAGGCTAGGGACAGCCTCTGGGGCCAACGTCCTGACTTTC.

The V and J genes are TRBV5-1 and TRBJ2-5, with D unresolved. Germline V gives CDR1 SGHRS, CDR2 YFSETQ. Trimming shortened V by 2 bases and J by 5 bases, and 16 bases separated the two germline ends. This CDR3 has 15 amino acids. This chain's CDR3 is CASSLTASPGETQYF. In nucleotides, the CDR3 is TGCGCCAGCAGCTTAACGGCAAGCCCTGGGGAGACCCAGTACTTC.

V usage is TRBV20-1 and J usage is TRBJ1-6, with D possibly TRBD1 on 5 matching bases. Germline-derived CDR1 and CDR2 are DFQATT and SNEGSKA (reference sequence). The CDR3 spans 16 residues. Trimming removed 6 bases at V and 5 bases at J, with 20 bases between. CDR3 region: CSAQDTARGNNSPLHF. CDR3 bases: TGCAGTGCGCAGGACACCGCAAGGGGAAATAATTCACCCCTCCACTTT.

This clonotype was counted many times. At one of its ends the junction is not consistent with the germline gene, which may arise from a read error. The chain combines TRBV2 with TRBJ2-5; 10 nucleotides align to TRBD1. CDR3 length: 16 amino acids. From germline, CDR1 is SNHLY and CDR2 FYNNEI. The CDR3 DNA sequence: TGTGCCAGCAGCGAAGGGACAGGGGAAGACCAAGAGACCCAGTACTTC. Protein: CASSEGTGEDQETQYF.

This clonotype was seen only once. V is TRBV5-8 and J is TRBJ2-7; 9 bases line up with TRBD2. Per the germline V gene, CDR1 is SGHTS and CDR2 is YDEGEE. The CDR3 length is 16 residues. J gave up 0 bases and V 2 bases, and 6 bases lay outside the gene matches. CDR3 nucleotides: TGTGCCAGCAGCTTCATAGGTAGCGGGAGCTCCTACGAGCAGTACTTC. This codes for CASSFIGSGSSYEQYF.

CDR3 region: CASVDSLAKNIQYF. Written as DNA, the CDR3 is TGTGCCAGCGTCGACAGCCTAGCCAAAAACATTCAGTACTTC. This chain connects TRBV28 to TRBJ2-4; D is perhaps TRBD1 (5 bases). Germline V gives CDR1 MDHEN, CDR2 SYDVKM. There are 14 residues in the CDR3. V dropped 8 bases and J dropped 0 bases, with 11 bases sitting between them.

The chain uses TRBV5-5 and TRBJ1-1; D is undetermined. The germline V gene encodes CDR1 SGHKS and CDR2 YYEKEE (reference sequence). The CDR3 sequence is 16 residues long. The V end lost 3 bases, the J end lost 5 bases, and 20 bases lay between the germline ends. This CDR3 is CASSSQRVGPGTEAFF. CDR3 nucleotides: TGTGCCAGCAGCTCTCAGCGGGTTGGCCCGGGGACTGAAGCTTTCTTT.

This clonotype was seen at least ten times. The chain links TRBV30 to TRBJ2-1, with D unclear. Germline CDR1 reads GTSNPN; CDR2 reads SVGIG (reference sequence). The V gene lost 3 bases and the J gene lost 7 bases, with 10 bases spanning the gap. The CDR3 extends over 12 amino acids. CDR3 nucleotides: TGTGCCTGGAGCCTAGGGCCTAATGAGCAGTTCTTC. Encoded protein: CAWSLGPNEQFF. The variable domain in full, completed from reference TRBV30 and TRBJ2-1, reads SQTIHQWPATLVQPVGSPLSLECTVEGTSNPNLYWYRQAAGRGLQLLFYSVGIGQISSEVPQNLSASRPQDRQFILSSKKLLLSDSGFYLCAWSLGPNEQFFGPGTRLTVL.

In its sample, this clonotype was seen many times. The gene calls are TRBV20-1 and TRBJ2-3, with 11 bases aligning to TRBD2. V was pared by 0 bases and J by 4 bases, with 3 bases of the junction left unmatched. Germline V gene lookup returns CDR1 DFQATT and CDR2 SNEGSKA (reference sequence). The CDR3 covers 15 residues. The CDR3 nucleotides are TGCAGTGCTAGAGAATTAGCGGGAGGGCCAGATACGCAGTATTTT. This codes for CSARELAGGPDTQYF.

The V call is TRBV5-1, the J call TRBJ2-5, with D possibly matching TRBD1 (7 bases). The CDR3 extends over 16 amino acids. CDR1 is SGHRS, CDR2 YFSETQ, per germline. Trimming took 4 bases from V and 2 from J, leaving 18 bases between them. The CDR3 is CASSRGGGVGQETQYF. The DNA of the CDR3 is TGCGCCAGCAGCCGAGGGGGCGGGGTAGGACAAGAGACCCAGTACTTC.

This clonotype appeared a few times. The CDR3 is CASSSVAGTTQETQYF. The CDR3 region has the DNA TGTGCCAGCAGCTCCGTAGCGGGAACTACCCAAGAGACCCAGTACTTC. J is TRBJ2-5 and V is TRBV7-6; TRBD2 matches at 8 bases. The V and J ends lost 4 bases and 1 base, in that order; junction bases with no gene match: 8. Germline CDR1 is SGHVS and CDR2 is FNYEAQ. The CDR3 has 16 amino acids.

On this clonotype: This may come from a read error, since a much larger clone is one base off. This chain connects TRBV7-2 to TRBJ2-1; weak D call: TRBD1 (6 bases). Germline CDR1 and CDR2: SGHTA and FQGNSA. The CDR3 has 16 residues. The CDR3 spells CVSSLAGEYPYNEQFF. DNA of the CDR3: TGTGTCAGCAGCTTGGCAGGGGAGTACCCTTACAATGAGCAGTTCTTC.

The chain couples TRBV12-3 or TRBV12-4 to TRBJ2-1; 16 nucleotides agree with TRBD2. The CDR3 is 20 amino acids. V trimming: 6 bases; J trimming: 0 bases; junction bases outside the gene matches: 11. CDR3 in amino acids: CASSRQPGLAGGGSYNEQFF. CDR3 coding DNA: TGTGCCAGCAGCCGCCAACCGGGACTAGCGGGAGGGGGCTCCTACAATGAGCAGTTCTTC.

This chain links TRBV20-1 with TRBJ2-5, with no clear D. The ends were cut back, 8 bases at V and 5 bases at J, with 18 bases in the middle. The CDR3 contains 13 residues. Germline CDR1 DFQATT, CDR2 SNEGSKA (reference sequence). This CDR3 reads CSSYDVVGETQYF. The CDR3 DNA is TGCAGTTCCTATGATGTAGTGGGGGAGACCCAGTACTTC.

V usage is TRBV20-1 and J usage is TRBJ2-1, with 8 bases aligning to TRBD2. There are 18 residues in the CDR3. With 0 bases clipped from V and 0 bases from J, the junction kept 10 bases outside the gene matches. CDR1 is DFQATT and CDR2 is SNEGSKA in the germline V gene (reference sequence). CDR3 in amino acids: CSARDQRKSGSSYNEQFF. CDR3 nucleotide sequence: TGCAGTGCTAGAGATCAAAGGAAAAGCGGGAGCTCCTACAATGAGCAGTTCTTC.

This clonotype has more than one count but fewer than ten. V is TRBV13 and J is TRBJ2-1; 7 bases are a match to TRBD2. Germline assignment: CDR1 PRHDT and CDR2 FYEKMQ (reference sequence). Trimming cost V 5 bases and J 4 bases; bases outside gene matches: 14. The length of the CDR3 is 17 residues. The CDR3 DNA sequence: TGTGCCAGCAGCACCCCCCCCGGCGGGAGTCATTACAATGAGCAGTTCTTC. Amino acids: CASSTPPGGSHYNEQFF.

This clonotype occurred many times. The chain recombines TRBV18 with TRBJ2-3, with TRBD1 matching 9 bases. Trimming took 6 bases from V and 3 from J; bases not matched to a gene: 10. Germline-derived CDR1 and CDR2 are KGHSH and LQKENI. This CDR3 is built from 16 residues. The CDR3 DNA reads as TGTGCCAGCTCCCGGGACAGGGTCAGGTTTACAGATACGCAGTATTTT. This encodes CASSRDRVRFTDTQYF.

This chain connects TRBV7-9 to TRBJ2-5; tentative D call: TRBD1 (6 bases). With 5 bases removed from V and 3 bases from J, the gap between germline ends came to 16 bases. Germline assignment: CDR1 SEHNR and CDR2 FQNEAQ (reference sequence). CDR3 size: 15 residues. CDR3 sequence (DNA): TGTGCCAGCAGCCCCAACCGGGACATAAAAGAGACCCAGTACTTC. It yields the protein CASSPNRDIKETQYF.

The sample holds a few counts of this clonotype. The chain joins TRBV20-1 to TRBJ1-1; D unresolved. V dropped 6 bases and J dropped 4 bases, with 21 bases sitting between them. CDR1 and CDR2 from the germline V gene are DFQATT and SNEGSKA (reference sequence). The CDR3 extends over 15 amino acids. The CDR3 coding sequence is TGCAGTGCCCCTCCGCGGCGCCAGGTATTCACTGAAGCTTTCTTT. This translates into CSAPPRRQVFTEAFF.

There are many counts of this clonotype. The V call is TRBV20-1, the J call TRBJ2-7; TRBD1 matches 9 bases. V was pared by 2 bases and J by 2 bases, with 7 bases of the junction left unmatched. This CDR3 is built from 15 residues. Germline V CDR1 and CDR2: DFQATT, SNEGSKA (reference sequence). The CDR3: CSARPGQGGAYEQYF. The CDR3 coding sequence is TGCAGTGCTAGACCGGGACAGGGAGGGGCCTACGAGCAGTACTTC.

The rearrangement uses TRBV20-1 and TRBJ1-1; no reliable D call. V was trimmed by 4 bases and J by 1 base, leaving 10 bases between them. Germline CDR1 DFQATT, CDR2 SNEGSKA (reference sequence). The CDR3 contains 13 residues. The CDR3 nucleotides read TGCAGTGCTACTAATCCGTCGAACACTGAAGCTTTCTTT. Translated, it gives CSATNPSNTEAFF.

In its sample, this clonotype was seen many times. The gene calls are TRBV6-2 or TRBV6-3 and TRBJ1-1; tentatively, D is TRBD1 (5 bases). Germline V gene lookup returns CDR1 MNHEY and CDR2 SVGEGT. Trimming removed 1 base at V and 1 base at J, with 10 bases between. CDR3 size: 15 residues. The CDR3, as DNA: TGTGCCAGCAGTTACTATAGGACACCGAACACTGAAGCTTTCTTT. It translates to CASSYYRTPNTEAFF.

The rearrangement joins TRBV6-2 or TRBV6-3 to TRBJ2-7; 7 bases are a match to TRBD1. This CDR3 region has 14 residues. Germline CDR1 and CDR2: MNHEY and SVGEGT. Trimming removed 0 bases from V and 6 bases from J; junction bases left unmatched: 5. The CDR3 region is CASSYSNAGGEQYF. In nucleotides, the CDR3 is TGTGCCAGCAGTTACTCGAATGCAGGGGGCGAGCAGTACTTC.

This clonotype came up many times. The V and J genes are TRBV15 and TRBJ2-1; TRBD1 agrees at 7 bases. The length of the CDR3 is 15 residues. CDR1 and CDR2 from the germline V gene are LNHNV and YYDKDF (reference sequence). Trimming removed 4 bases from V and 2 bases from J; junction bases left unmatched: 5. This CDR3 is CATSTRDRPYNEQFF. The CDR3 DNA sequence: TGTGCCACCAGCACCCGGGACAGACCCTACAATGAGCAGTTCTTC.

This clonotype was found a few times. V usage is TRBV20-1 and J usage is TRBJ1-3; 8 positions match TRBD1. Unmatched junction bases numbered 4, after V lost 2 bases and J lost 4 bases. The CDR3 contains 14 residues. In germline, CDR1 is DFQATT, CDR2 SNEGSKA (reference sequence). CDR3 amino acids: CSARKTGVGNTIYF. CDR3 nucleotides: TGCAGTGCTAGAAAGACAGGGGTGGGAAACACCATATATTTT.

This chain links TRBV14 with TRBJ2-1; 7 positions agree with TRBD2. V was pared by 4 bases and J by 7 bases, with 10 bases of the junction left unmatched. CDR3 length: 15 amino acids. Germline V lookup: CDR1 SGHDN, CDR2 FVKESK. For the CDR3, the DNA is TGTGCCAGCAGCCTCAGTTTAGCGGGCAGGAATGAGCAGTTCTTC. Its translation: CASSLSLAGRNEQFF.